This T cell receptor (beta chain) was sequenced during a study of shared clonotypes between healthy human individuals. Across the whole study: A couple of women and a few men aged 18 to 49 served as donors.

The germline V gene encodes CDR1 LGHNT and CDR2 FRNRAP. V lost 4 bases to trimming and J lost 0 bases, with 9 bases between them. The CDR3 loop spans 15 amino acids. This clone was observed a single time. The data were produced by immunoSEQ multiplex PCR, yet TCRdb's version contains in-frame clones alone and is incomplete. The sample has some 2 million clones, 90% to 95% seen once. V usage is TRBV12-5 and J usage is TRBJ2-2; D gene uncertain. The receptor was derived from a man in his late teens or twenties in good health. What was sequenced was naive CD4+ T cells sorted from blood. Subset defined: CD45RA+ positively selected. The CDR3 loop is CASGYNTPNTGELFF. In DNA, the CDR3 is TGTGCTAGTGGTTATAACACCCCGAACACCGGGGAGCTGTTTTTT.